These 6 T cell receptor beta chains were sequenced from one sample in a study of cytomegalovirus exposure and HLA in healthy donors (dated by TCRdb to between 2016 and 2019). Library method: the immunoSEQ multiplex PCR assay. For the multiplex PCR, a mixture combining 60 forward primers for TCR Vbeta segments and 13 reverse primers for TCR Jbeta segments was used. Imported from immuneACCESS, the table was reduced by TCRdb to in-frame sequences with V and J called. These copies leave out some clones; in studies compared against another copy, an unresolved V gene accounts for under half, and the cause of the remainder is not known. The sample contains a few hundred thousand clones, over 75% of them found a single time. The ten largest clones take up roughly 1.9% of the sample. Source material: PBMCs. The origin of the receptors is a man in his late teens or twenties in good health and CMV-seronegative.

This rearrangement joins TRBV5-6 to TRBJ2-2; D is possibly TRBD2 (6 bases). The V and J ends lost 1 base and 4 bases respectively, with 17 bases between them. Germline V CDR1 and CDR2: SGHDT, YYEEEE. This CDR3 is 17 amino acids long. CDR3 sequence (DNA): TGTGCCAGCAGCTTGTCTATCCCGGGGGTTCCCACCGGGGAGCTGTTTTTT. Its translation: CASSLSIPGVPTGELFF.

This clone is a singleton in its sample. J is TRBJ1-3 and V is TRBV20-1; no clear D. Trimming removed 5 bases at V and 4 bases at J, with 6 bases between. The CDR3 is made up of 11 amino acids. Per germline, CDR1 DFQATT and CDR2 SNEGSKA (reference sequence). CDR3 residues: CSAPQGNTIYF. The CDR3 nucleotides read TGCAGTGCTCCGCAGGGAAACACCATATATTTT.

The V and J genes are TRBV15 and TRBJ2-3; 13 bases map to TRBD2. Trimming took 0 bases from V and 0 from J; bases not matched to a gene: 6. CDR3 length: 19 amino acids. Germline loops: CDR1 LNHNV, CDR2 YYDKDF (reference sequence). CDR3 bases: TGTGCCACCAGCAGAGATCTCGGACTAGCGGGAGTGAGCACAGATACGCAGTATTTT. Amino acids: CATSRDLGLAGVSTDTQYF.

The rearrangement joins TRBV5-1 to TRBJ1-2; 9 positions match TRBD1. Trimming took 4 bases from V and 0 from J; bases not matched to a gene: 4. CDR1 and CDR2 (germline): SGHRS, YFSETQ. The CDR3 has 15 amino acids. This CDR3 is CASSEGQGTNYGYTF. CDR3 nucleotide sequence: TGCGCCAGCAGCGAAGGACAGGGGACTAACTATGGCTACACCTTC.

The V gene is TRBV18, the J gene TRBJ2-5; the D gene is possibly TRBD1 (6 bases). Trimming left V 6 bases short and J 4 bases short, with 12 bases between. The germline V gene encodes CDR1 KGHSH and CDR2 LQKENI. This CDR3 is built from 13 residues. The CDR3, as DNA: TGTGCCAGCTCCCCAGGGGCCGTAGAGACCCAGTACTTC. Translated: CASSPGAVETQYF.

There are a few counts of this clone. This sample includes further DNA sequences coding for the same CDR3. The chain has TRBV19 and TRBJ1-1, with unresolved D. There are 13 residues in the CDR3. Trimming removed 1 base at V and 3 bases at J, with 6 bases between. The germline gives CDR1 LNHDA, CDR2 SQIVND (reference sequence). CDR3 sequence reads: CASSIGRDTEAFF. In DNA, the CDR3 is TGTGCCAGTAGTATAGGTCGGGACACTGAAGCTTTCTTT.